The subject of this entry is one T cell receptor beta chain. Patients at the Seattle site were enrolled during active infection and followed longitudinally. CDR1 SGHTS and CDR2 YDEGEE come from the germline V gene. Trimming removed 0 bases from V and 5 bases from J, with 14 bases in between. The CDR3 runs to 16 residues. The record originates from a study of blood T cell repertoires in COVID-19. Study at large: The origin of the acute and convalescent COVID-19 samples was the United States, Italy and Spain. PBMCs, B-cell-depleted T cells, or T cells provided the cDNA or gDNA that made up the material.

Per the original methods: The authors estimated nucleated cell counts from reference gene primer amplification. Assay used: immunoSEQ multiplex PCR; TCRdb lists only in-frame clones, some missing. V, J and clone size reflect that table, while D and trimming were determined from the DNA. The profile covers 150,000 to 160,000 clones, with 83% appearing a single time and 9.5% to 13% taken by the ten largest. The V gene is TRBV5-8, the J gene TRBJ2-2; D is perhaps TRBD2 (5 bases). The clonotype comes from a woman aged 55-70 years with COVID-19, enrolled during active disease. Material: peripheral blood. The CDR3 DNA reads as TGTGCCAGCAGCTTGGTGGTCGGGGTTTGGACCGGGGAGCTGTTTTTT. This translates into CASSLVVGVWTGELFF.